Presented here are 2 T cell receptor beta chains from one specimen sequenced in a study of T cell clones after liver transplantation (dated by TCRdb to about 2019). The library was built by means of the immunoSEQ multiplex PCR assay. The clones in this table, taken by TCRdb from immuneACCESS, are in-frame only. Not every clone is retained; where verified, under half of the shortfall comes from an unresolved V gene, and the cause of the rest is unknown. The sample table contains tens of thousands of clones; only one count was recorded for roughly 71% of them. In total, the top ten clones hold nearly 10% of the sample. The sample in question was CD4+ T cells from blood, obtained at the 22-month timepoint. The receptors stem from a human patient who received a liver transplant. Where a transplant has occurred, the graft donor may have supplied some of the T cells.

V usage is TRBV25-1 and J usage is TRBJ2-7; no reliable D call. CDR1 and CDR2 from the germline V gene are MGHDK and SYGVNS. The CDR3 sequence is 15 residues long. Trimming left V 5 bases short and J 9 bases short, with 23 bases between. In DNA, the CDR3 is TGTGCCAGCAGTTTTGAGGCCAACGACCGAGCCGGGCAGTACTTC. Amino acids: CASSFEANDRAGQYF.

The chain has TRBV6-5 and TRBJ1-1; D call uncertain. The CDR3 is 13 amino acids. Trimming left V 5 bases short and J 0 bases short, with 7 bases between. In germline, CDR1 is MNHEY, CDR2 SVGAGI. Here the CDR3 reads CASSRMMNTEAFF. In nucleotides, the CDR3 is TGTGCCAGCAGTCGAATGATGAACACTGAAGCTTTCTTT.